This TCR beta chain was identified in a study of blood T cell repertoires in COVID-19. Study at large: Sites in the United States, Italy and Spain provided acute and convalescent COVID-19 samples. The analysed material was cDNA or gDNA that came from T cells, B-cell-depleted T cells, or PBMCs.

Trimming removed 0 bases at V and 6 bases at J, with 17 bases between. The germline V gene has CDR1 SGDLS and CDR2 YYNGEE. The CDR3 has 16 amino acids. Original handling: By means of reference gene primer amplification, nucleated cell counts were estimated. Data came from immunoSEQ multiplex PCR; TCRdb stores just in-frame clones and leaves some out. D and trimming come from the DNA, and the V and J calls and clone size come from that table. The sample has roughly 240,000 clones, 82% seen once. The sample was peripheral blood. The chain has TRBV9 and TRBJ2-3, with D possibly matching TRBD1 (6 bases). This clonotype originated in a woman in her 70s with acute or convalescent COVID-19. DNA of the CDR3: TGTGCCAGCAGCGTAGTTGGTCAGGGGCCGGGGGATACGCAGTATTTT. It is translated as CASSVVGQGPGDTQYF.